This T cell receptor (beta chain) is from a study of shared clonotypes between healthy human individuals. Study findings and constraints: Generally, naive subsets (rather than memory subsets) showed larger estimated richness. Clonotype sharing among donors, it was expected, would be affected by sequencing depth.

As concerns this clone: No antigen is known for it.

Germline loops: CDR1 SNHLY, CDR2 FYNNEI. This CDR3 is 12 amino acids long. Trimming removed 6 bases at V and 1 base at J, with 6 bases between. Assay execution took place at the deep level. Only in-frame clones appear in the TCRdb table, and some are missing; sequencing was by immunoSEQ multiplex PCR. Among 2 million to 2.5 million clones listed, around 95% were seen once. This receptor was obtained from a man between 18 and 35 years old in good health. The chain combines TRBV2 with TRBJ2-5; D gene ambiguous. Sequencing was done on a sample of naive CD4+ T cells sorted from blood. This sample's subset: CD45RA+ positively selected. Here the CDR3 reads CASRWAQETQYF. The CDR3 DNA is TGTGCCAGCAGGTGGGCCCAAGAGACCCAGTACTTC.